The rows below give T cell receptor beta chains drawn from one sample of a study of blood T cell repertoires in COVID-19. Only in-frame clones appear in the TCRdb table, and some are missing; sequencing was by immunoSEQ multiplex PCR. The sample carries 200,000 to 300,000 clones, roughly four fifths recorded once. Sequenced: peripheral blood. The receptor set was obtained from a woman in her sixties or seventies with active or convalescent COVID-19. Both conserved end residues are part of each CDR3. Each record gives: V gene, D gene, clone size, J gene, CDR3 protein, CDR3 DNA. The D gene is left open where the match is weak. The size field is filled for only some rows; it gives once, few, many or a size class.

TRBV5-4	TRBD1	.	TRBJ1-2	CASSLAGGASYGYTF	TGTGCCAGCAGCTTGGCAGGGGGCGCCAGCTATGGCTACACCTTC
TRBV15	TRBD2	.	TRBJ2-3	CATSKIAGGDTQYF	TGTGCCACCAGCAAAATAGCGGGGGGAGATACGCAGTATTTT
TRBV12-3/TRBV12-4	.	.	TRBJ2-5	CASSLATPVSQYF	TGTGCCAGCAGTTTGGCGACACCTGTCAGCCAGTACTTC
TRBV9	.	.	TRBJ2-2	CASSRTDRPGDTGELFF	TGTGCCAGCAGCCGAACCGACAGGCCTGGGGACACCGGGGAGCTGTTTTTT
TRBV6-5	.	once	TRBJ1-2	CASSYSITGFAYGYTF	TGTGCCAGCAGTTACTCGATAACAGGGTTCGCCTATGGCTACACCTTC
TRBV4-1	TRBD1	few	TRBJ2-1	CASSQQDRGSRLF	TGCGCCAGCAGCCAACAGGACAGGGGCTCCAGGCTCTTC
TRBV7-3	TRBD2	.	TRBJ2-2	CASSGPGLVNTGELFF	TGTGCCAGCAGCGGGCCGGGACTAGTGAACACCGGGGAGCTGTTTTTT
TRBV7-9	TRBD1	.	TRBJ1-3	CASSSQGAGNTIYF	TGTGCCAGCAGCTCACAGGGGGCCGGAAACACCATATATTTT
TRBV11-1	.	.	TRBJ1-6	CASSWAGESPLHF	TGTGCCAGCAGCTGGGCAGGGGAGTCACCCCTCCACTTT
TRBV19	.	.	TRBJ2-7	CASSLSGTPTYEQYF	TGTGCCAGTAGTCTTTCCGGGACACCCACCTACGAGCAGTACTTC
TRBV4-3	TRBD1	.	TRBJ1-2	CASSQNRGQGYTF	TGCGCCAGCAGCCAGAACAGGGGACAAGGCTACACCTTC
TRBV7-2	TRBD1	.	TRBJ1-1	CASSSQGGTEAFF	TGTGCCAGCAGCTCCCAGGGGGGCACTGAAGCTTTCTTT
TRBV9	TRBD1	.	TRBJ1-4	CASSSGQGDEKLFF	TGTGCCAGCAGCTCTGGACAGGGCGATGAAAAACTGTTTTTT
TRBV7-3	TRBD1	once	TRBJ2-1	CASSGQASSYNEQFF	TGTGCCAGCAGCGGACAGGCTAGCTCCTACAATGAGCAGTTCTTC
TRBV11-3	TRBD1	.	TRBJ2-1	CASSLRDREPYNEQFF	TGTGCCAGCAGCTTAAGGGACAGGGAGCCATACAATGAGCAGTTCTTC
TRBV10-3	TRBD1	.	TRBJ2-1	CAISAGTGSYNEQFF	TGTGCCATCAGTGCGGGGACAGGGTCCTACAATGAGCAGTTCTTC
TRBV3-1/TRBV3-2	.	.	TRBJ1-2	CASSQDLGPSGGYTF	TGTGCCAGCAGCCAAGATTTAGGTCCCTCAGGGGGCTACACCTTC
TRBV5-6	TRBD1	.	TRBJ1-6	CASSSDRGRGNSPLHF	TGTGCCAGCAGCTCAGACAGGGGGCGCGGTAATTCACCCCTCCACTTT
TRBV3-1/TRBV3-2	TRBD2	.	TRBJ2-5	CASSLSSGGPGETQYF	TGTGCCAGCAGCCTGAGTAGCGGGGGACCGGGAGAGACCCAGTACTTC
TRBV2	TRBD2	.	TRBJ2-7	CASSVEAGDRSGQYF	TGTGCCAGCAGTGTGGAAGCGGGGGACCGCTCTGGGCAGTACTTC
TRBV6-5	TRBD1	.	TRBJ2-7	CASKVLGTGGYEQYF	TGTGCCAGCAAAGTGCTGGGGACAGGGGGCTACGAGCAGTACTTC
TRBV7-8	TRBD1	.	TRBJ2-7	CASSWTGGKYEQYF	TGTGCCAGCAGCTGGACAGGGGGAAAGTACGAGCAGTACTTC
TRBV12-3/TRBV12-4	.	.	TRBJ1-6	CASTSRRVTPLHF	TGTGCCAGCACCAGTCGACGGGTAACACCCCTCCACTTT
TRBV19	TRBD1	.	TRBJ1-5	CASSIGTGNNQPQHF	TGTGCCAGTAGTATCGGGACAGGCAACAATCAGCCCCAGCATTTT
TRBV9	TRBD2	.	TRBJ2-3	CASSSTSGKYTDTQYF	TGTGCCAGCAGTTCTACTAGCGGGAAATACACAGATACGCAGTATTTT
TRBV6-5	.	.	TRBJ1-2	CASSYGGNDYGYTF	TGTGCCAGCAGTTACGGGGGCAACGACTATGGCTACACCTTC
TRBV6-5	TRBD1	.	TRBJ1-1	CASSLGTGGNGEAFF	TGTGCCAGCAGCCTGGGGACAGGGGGCAATGGTGAAGCTTTCTTT
TRBV18	.	.	TRBJ2-1	CASSPLQNNEQFF	TGTGCCAGCTCACCATTACAGAACAATGAGCAGTTCTTC
TRBV6-1	.	.	TRBJ2-7	CASSASGVGISYEQYF	TGTGCCAGCAGTGCGTCGGGGGTGGGGATCTCCTACGAGCAGTACTTC
TRBV5-1	.	.	TRBJ1-2	CASSLLPSTGREGGYTF	TGCGCCAGCAGCTTGCTCCCCTCTACGGGCCGGGAGGGCGGCTACACCTTC
TRBV18	TRBD1	.	TRBJ2-1	CASSPRDRGRGNEQFF	TGTGCCAGCTCACCACGGGACAGGGGACGGGGCAATGAGCAGTTCTTC
TRBV30	.	.	TRBJ1-3	CAWSAPVAGNTIYF	TGTGCCTGGAGTGCCCCGGTGGCTGGAAACACCATATATTTT
TRBV18	TRBD1	.	TRBJ1-6	CASSPQQGSYNSPLHF	TGTGCCAGCTCACCCCAACAGGGGTCCTATAATTCACCCCTCCACTTT
TRBV5-4	TRBD1	.	TRBJ1-2	CASSLQGQPGYTF	TGTGCCAGCAGCTTACAGGGACAGCCTGGCTACACCTTC
TRBV2	.	few	TRBJ1-2	CASSDGGNYGYTF	TGTGCCAGCAGTGACGGGGGGAACTATGGCTACACCTTC
TRBV19	TRBD1	.	TRBJ1-6	CASSDRDTSYNSPLHF	TGTGCCAGTAGCGACAGGGATACCTCCTATAATTCACCCCTCCACTTT
TRBV7-6	TRBD1	.	TRBJ2-2	CASSAGQGRVTGELFF	TGTGCCAGCAGCGCGGGACAGGGTCGCGTCACCGGGGAGCTGTTTTTT
TRBV12-3/TRBV12-4	TRBD1	.	TRBJ2-2	CASGQANTGELFF	TGTGCCAGCGGACAGGCGAACACCGGGGAGCTGTTTTTT
TRBV5-1	TRBD1	.	TRBJ2-7	CASSPGTGGTYEQYF	TGCGCCAGCAGTCCCGGGACAGGGGGAACCTACGAGCAGTACTTC
TRBV6-6	TRBD1	few	TRBJ2-7	CASSYSDRGPYEQYF	TGTGCCAGCAGTTACTCGGACAGGGGGCCCTACGAGCAGTACTTC
TRBV29-1	TRBD1	.	TRBJ2-2	CSVEAGQGATGELFF	TGCAGCGTTGAGGCGGGACAGGGGGCCACCGGGGAGCTGTTTTTT
TRBV14	.	.	TRBJ2-7	CASSQEGRGRRYEQYF	TGTGCCAGCAGCCAAGAGGGGCGGGGGCGACGCTACGAGCAGTACTTC
TRBV10-2	TRBD2	.	TRBJ2-3	CASSTVAGPGTDTQYF	TGCGCCAGCAGTACCGTAGCGGGGCCAGGGACAGATACGCAGTATTTT
TRBV4-3	.	.	TRBJ2-2	CASSQEPTTGELFF	TGCGCCAGCAGCCAAGAACCTACCACCGGGGAGCTGTTTTTT
TRBV11-2	.	.	TRBJ1-6	CASSLDFGSTPLHF	TGTGCCAGCAGCTTGGATTTCGGGTCGACACCCCTCCACTTT
TRBV5-4	.	.	TRBJ1-1	CASRSDGWNTEAFF	TGTGCCAGCAGATCCGACGGGTGGAACACTGAAGCTTTCTTT
TRBV6-5	TRBD1	.	TRBJ1-5	CASRRQGGSNQPQHF	TGTGCCAGCAGACGACAGGGGGGGAGCAATCAGCCCCAGCATTTT
TRBV29-1	TRBD1	.	TRBJ2-1	CSARATGGASHNEQFF	TGCAGCGCGAGGGCCACAGGGGGCGCCTCCCACAATGAGCAGTTCTTC
TRBV6-2/TRBV6-3	.	.	TRBJ1-1	CASTPGPNTEAFF	TGTGCCAGCACCCCGGGGCCGAACACTGAAGCTTTCTTT
TRBV23-1	TRBD1	.	TRBJ1-6	CASSHPGQGAKDSPLHF	TGCGCCAGCAGTCACCCAGGACAGGGGGCGAAGGATTCACCCCTCCACTTT
TRBV6-5	TRBD1	.	TRBJ2-2	CASKDRGQDTGELFF	TGTGCCAGCAAAGACAGGGGGCAGGACACCGGGGAGCTGTTTTTT
TRBV21-1	.	.	TRBJ2-1	CASSKEASGSNNEQFF	TGTGCCAGCAGCAAGGAGGCTAGCGGGTCAAACAATGAGCAGTTCTTC
TRBV3-1/TRBV3-2	.	.	TRBJ2-1	CASSQDITGAYNEQFF	TGTGCCAGCAGCCAAGATATAACGGGGGCCTACAATGAGCAGTTCTTC